This T cell receptor (beta chain) was identified during a study of blood T cell repertoires in COVID-19. Study-level background: Sites in the United States, Italy and Spain provided acute and convalescent COVID-19 samples. T cells, B-cell-depleted T cells, or PBMCs supplied cDNA or gDNA.

In the authors' methods: Amplified reference gene primers provided the basis for estimating nucleated cell counts. Some clones are missing from TCRdb's copy, which holds only in-frame ones; the method was immunoSEQ multiplex PCR. V, J and clone size are taken as reported in that table, and D and trimming were inferred from the DNA itself. Of tens of thousands of clones in the sample, more than 65% were seen once. V was clipped by 4 bases and J by 7 bases; unmatched bases: 5. Per the germline V gene, CDR1 is MNHNY and CDR2 is SVGAGI (reference sequence). The CDR3 totals 14 residues. The genes are TRBV6-6 and TRBJ2-4, with 9 bases identical to TRBD1. The specimen was peripheral blood. The origin of this receptor is an elderly woman with active or convalescent COVID-19. DNA of the CDR3: TGTGCCAGCAGTTTGGGACAGGGAGGGAACATTCAGTACTTC. This sequence encodes CASSLGQGGNIQYF.